A single sample gave rise to the 5 T cell receptor beta chains below, sequenced in a study of shared clonotypes between healthy human individuals. Measured with immunoSEQ multiplex PCR; TCRdb has only the in-frame clones, and not every one. The sample has 950,000 to 1,100,000 clones; approximately 76% are singletons. Sequencing input: memory CD4+ T cells sorted from blood. Subset described: CD45RA-negative fraction. These receptors came from a man aged 18-30 years in good health.

The V gene is TRBV10-2, the J gene TRBJ2-5, with TRBD1 identical over 8 bases. The V gene's germline CDR1 is WSHSY and CDR2 SAAADI. With 2 bases clipped from V and 4 bases from J, the junction kept 6 bases outside the gene matches. This CDR3 has 15 amino acids. This CDR3 reads CASSEVQGTGETQYF. DNA for the CDR3: TGCGCCAGCAGTGAGGTCCAGGGGACAGGAGAGACCCAGTACTTC.

The chain carries TRBV4-3 and TRBJ2-1, with a weak D call TRBD2 (6 bases). Germline CDR1 and CDR2: LGHNA and YSLEER. The length of the CDR3 is 15 residues. V lost 1 base to trimming and J lost 7 bases, with 14 bases between them. This CDR3 is CASSQVTERVNEQFF. The CDR3 DNA is TGCGCCAGCAGCCAAGTTACTGAGCGGGTAAATGAGCAGTTCTTC.

The chain uses TRBV6-5 and TRBJ2-7; no firm D call. Germline assignment: CDR1 MNHEY and CDR2 SVGAGI. CDR3 length: 14 residues. The V and J ends lost 5 bases and 5 bases respectively, with 16 bases between them. The CDR3 nucleotides read TGTGCCAGCAGTCCAACCCGGCAGGTACACGAGCAGTACTTC. Translation: CASSPTRQVHEQYF.

The chain links TRBV2 to TRBJ2-5; D might be TRBD1 or TRBD2, each matching 6 bases. The CDR3 is 14 residues long. Germline CDR1 reads SNHLY; CDR2 reads FYNNEI. With 8 bases removed from V and 4 bases from J, the gap between germline ends came to 17 bases. CDR3 nucleotides: TGTGCCAGCTTTAGGGGGGCTGAGGGAGAGACCCAGTACTTC. Protein product: CASFRGAEGETQYF.

The rearrangement links TRBV28 to TRBJ1-4; a weak D match, TRBD1 (5 bases). This CDR3 is 15 amino acids long. CDR1 and CDR2 from the germline V gene are MDHEN and SYDVKM. V was clipped by 4 bases and J by 5 bases, with 14 bases between them. CDR3 in amino acids: CASSWDSLGNEKLFF. The CDR3 bases are TGTGCCAGCAGTTGGGACTCCTTAGGGAATGAAAAACTGTTTTTT.